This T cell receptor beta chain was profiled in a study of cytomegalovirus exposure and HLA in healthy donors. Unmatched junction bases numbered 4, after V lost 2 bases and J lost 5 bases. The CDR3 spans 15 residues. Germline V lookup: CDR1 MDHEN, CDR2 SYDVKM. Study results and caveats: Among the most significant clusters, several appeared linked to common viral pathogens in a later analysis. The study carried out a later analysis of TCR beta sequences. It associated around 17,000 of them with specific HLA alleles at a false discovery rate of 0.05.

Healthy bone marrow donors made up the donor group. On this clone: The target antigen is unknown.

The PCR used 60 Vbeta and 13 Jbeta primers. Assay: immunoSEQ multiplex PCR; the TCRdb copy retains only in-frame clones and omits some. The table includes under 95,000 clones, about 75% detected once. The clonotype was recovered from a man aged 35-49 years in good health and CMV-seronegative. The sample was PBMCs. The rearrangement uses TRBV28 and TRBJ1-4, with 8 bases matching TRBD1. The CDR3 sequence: CASSLGRTGNEKLFF. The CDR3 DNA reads TGTGCCAGCAGTTTAGGCCGGACAGGGAATGAAAAACTGTTTTTT.